The TCR beta chain described here comes from a study of T cell responses to AZD1222 COVID-19 vaccine. This table comes from immunoSEQ multiplex PCR, and its TCRdb copy is limited to in-frame clones, with some not included. The sample contains about 140,000 clones, 90% of which appear only once. Comment on this clone: Its antigen is unknown.

Regarding the study as a whole: When two AZD1222 doses had been given, Spike-specific TCR breadth and depth rose.

The CDR3 sequence is 15 residues long. V was pared by 3 bases and J by 2 bases, with 12 bases between. Looked up from germline, CDR1 is SGHKS and CDR2 is YYEKEE (reference sequence). This chain connects TRBV5-5 to TRBJ2-1, with D possibly TRBD2 on 6 matching bases. This clonotype was obtained from an adult in good health. The sample here was peripheral blood, taken on day 0 of AZD1222 vaccination. The CDR3 DNA sequence: TGTGCCAGCAGCTGGGCGGGGTTTACCTACAATGAGCAGTTCTTC. This translates into CASSWAGFTYNEQFF.